Reported below is one T cell receptor beta chain. Its antigen is unidentified. This record comes from a study of monozygotic twins with inflammatory bowel disease. Study findings and constraints: Support was absent for any single strong signal or clonotype linked to IBD.

cDNA was made in eight separate reactions per sample. TCRdb re-called the 5' RACE reads; every CDR3 protein appears as one record, without DNA. The sample has approximately 160,000 distinct CDR3 sequences. The CDR3 has 18 amino acids. The chain employs TRBV12-3 or TRBV12-4 and TRBJ2-2; TCRdb lists TRBD1, though no DNA is available to test this call. The receptor was derived from a human donor with ulcerative colitis or Crohn's disease, or a healthy co-twin of an affected twin (not recorded which). Sequencing was performed on blood. The CDR3 spells CASSRTPRQGANTGELFF.